Listed here are 13 T cell receptor beta chains from one sample, sequenced in a study of T cell repertoires in cytomegalovirus infection. TCRdb re-analysed the reads in MiXCR, keeping a single row per CDR3 protein. There are 310,000 or so distinct CDR3 sequences in the sample; 15% to 20% occur only once, and more than 10% lies in the top ten. Source material: PBMCs. The receptors come from a human donor in good health (CMV status not recorded). Some clones in this sample may be carry-over from other donors' samples.

This clonotype was seen only a few times. The chain links TRBV6-5 to TRBJ1-2; 7 bases match TRBD1. J lost 4 bases, V lost 4 bases, and 3 bases had no gene match. In germline, CDR1 is MNHEY, CDR2 SVGAGI. CDR3 length equals 13 residues. This CDR3 is CASSFPGGYGYTF. In DNA form, the CDR3 reads TGTGCCAGCAGTTTCCCAGGGGGCTATGGCTACACCTTC.

There are many counts of this clonotype. The V call is TRBV12-3 or TRBV12-4, the J call TRBJ2-3; weak D call: TRBD1 (6 bases). Trimming removed 5 bases at V and 2 bases at J, with 11 bases between. The CDR3 length is 14 residues. In nucleotides, the CDR3 is TGTGCCAGCAGTCTGGACAGACACACAGATACGCAGTATTTT. This sequence encodes CASSLDRHTDTQYF.

This clonotype was observed many times. This rearrangement joins TRBV6-6 to TRBJ2-7, with 7 nucleotides matching TRBD1. CDR3 size: 15 residues. J gave up 4 bases and V 0 bases, and 6 bases lay outside the gene matches. In germline, CDR1 is MNHNY, CDR2 SVGAGI (reference sequence). The CDR3: CASSYSRGGGYEQYF. CDR3 in DNA: TGTGCCAGCAGTTACTCGAGAGGGGGCGGATACGAGCAGTACTTC.

This chain links TRBV18 with TRBJ1-1; possibly TRBD1 for D (5 bases). The germline gives CDR1 KGHSH, CDR2 LQKENI. V was pared by 3 bases and J by 5 bases, with 16 bases between. The CDR3 runs 15 residues. The DNA of the CDR3 is TGTGCCAGCTCACCCCCAGGGAGACTAAGTACTGAAGCTTTCTTT. It encodes CASSPPGRLSTEAFF.

The chain employs TRBV28 and TRBJ1-1, with D unclear. The CDR3 length is 11 residues. Germline values: CDR1 MDHEN, CDR2 SYDVKM. Trimming removed 6 bases from V and 8 bases from J, with 10 bases in between. The CDR3 DNA follows: TGTGCCAGCAGGGAGTACATGGAAGCTTTCTTT. Protein product: CASREYMEAFF.

Many counts were recorded for this clonotype. The chain joins TRBV7-6 to TRBJ2-3, with 11 bases identical to TRBD1. Trimming at V came to 5 bases and at J to 3 bases, leaving 10 bases not matched to a gene. Germline assignment: CDR1 SGHVS and CDR2 FNYEAQ. This CDR3 spans 17 amino acids. CDR3 protein: CASSVTSGTGGTDTQYF. Here the CDR3 DNA reads TGTGCCAGCAGCGTTACGTCCGGGACAGGGGGTACAGATACGCAGTATTTT.

J is TRBJ1-6 and V is TRBV7-2, with TRBD1 identical over 7 bases. J was trimmed by 10 bases and V by 5 bases; bases with no gene match: 2. The CDR3 sequence is 12 residues long. Germline CDR1 SGHTA, CDR2 FQGNSA. CDR3 nucleotide sequence: TGTGCCAGCAGCGTACAGGGGTCACCCCTCCACTTT. Its translation is CASSVQGSPLHF.

The sample holds a few counts of this clonotype. The chain joins TRBV2 to TRBJ2-3; TRBD2 aligns across 11 bases. The CDR3 has 16 residues. Per germline, CDR1 SNHLY and CDR2 FYNNEI. Losses at the gene ends were 1 base for V and 2 bases for J; bases not matched to a gene: 2. CDR3 bases: TGTGCCAGCAGTGAAGATAGCGGGGGGGCCACAGATACGCAGTATTTT. It codes for CASSEDSGGATDTQYF.

The chain employs TRBV5-1 and TRBJ2-1; D call uncertain. Trimming pared 0 bases from V and 0 bases from J, leaving 10 bases between. The CDR3 is made up of 16 amino acids. CDR1 is SGHRS and CDR2 is YFSETQ in the germline V gene. The CDR3: CASSLVKMSSYNEQFF. DNA of the CDR3: TGCGCCAGCAGCTTGGTTAAGATGAGCTCCTACAATGAGCAGTTCTTC.

This clonotype came up many times. The gene calls are TRBV7-9 and TRBJ1-6, with D tentatively TRBD1 (5 bases). This CDR3 region has 17 residues. From germline, CDR1 is SEHNR and CDR2 FQNEAQ (reference sequence). V shed 1 base and J shed 7 bases, with 17 bases lying between them. The CDR3 loop is CASSLGSGTLMNSPLHF. The CDR3 region has the DNA TGTGCCAGCAGCTTAGGTTCAGGGACCCTAATGAATTCACCCCTCCACTTT. Variable domain in full (rest from reference TRBV7-9 and TRBJ1-6): DTGVSQNPRHKITKRGQNVTFRCDPISEHNRLYWYRQTLGQGPEFLTYFQNEAQLEKSRLLSDRFSAERPKGSFSTLEIQRTEQGDSAMYLCASSLGSGTLMNSPLHFGNGTRLTVT.

The chain links TRBV4-3 to TRBJ1-3, with D uncertain. CDR1 LGHNA and CDR2 YSLEER come from the germline V gene. V lost 0 bases, J lost 2 bases, and 11 bases lay in between. The CDR3 loop spans 16 amino acids. CDR3 coding DNA: TGCGCCAGCAGCCAAGATTATAGAGGGACTGGAAACACCATATATTTT. Protein: CASSQDYRGTGNTIYF.

This clonotype has a count of ten or more. J is TRBJ1-2 and V is TRBV7-2; 11 bases line up with TRBD1. The germline gives CDR1 SGHTA, CDR2 FQGNSA. V was pared by 2 bases and J by 7 bases, with 15 bases of the junction left unmatched. The CDR3 loop spans 18 amino acids. The CDR3 is CASSLFGGAGQGVIGYTF. The CDR3 bases are TGTGCCAGCAGCTTATTTGGAGGGGCGGGACAGGGGGTGATTGGCTACACCTTC.

The CDR3 region is CASRRDAVNEQFF. The CDR3 nucleotides are TGTGCCAGCAGACGGGACGCAGTGAATGAGCAGTTCTTC. The V and J genes are TRBV2 and TRBJ2-1; perhaps D is TRBD1 or TRBD2 (5 bases each). Germline CDR1 and CDR2: SNHLY and FYNNEI. The CDR3 has 13 residues. V shed 6 bases and J shed 7 bases, with 13 bases lying between them. Supplemented by reference TRBV2 and TRBJ2-1, the full variable domain reads EPEVTQTPSHQVTQMGQEVILRCVPISNHLYFYWYRQILGQKVEFLVSFYNNEISEKSEIFDDQFSVERPDGSNFTLKIRSTKLEDSAMYFCASRRDAVNEQFFGPGTRLTVL.